This T cell receptor beta chain was obtained from a study of shared clonotypes between healthy human individuals. General observations from the study: Donor scarcity curtailed the genetic and exposure-history diversity represented herein.

Profiling relied on immunoSEQ multiplex PCR, and the TCRdb table lists in-frame clones only, not all of them. This sample has nearly 2 million clones, with roughly 94% found just once. The CDR3 is 13 amino acids. Germline V gives CDR1 MDHEN, CDR2 SYDVKM. J lost 4 bases, V lost 10 bases, and 7 bases had no gene match. CD8 cells classed as naive were CD45RO-negative and positively selected for CCR7, excluding terminally differentiated effector memory CD45RA+ cells. In the case of this clone: No antigen is known for it.

Sequencing was performed on naive CD8+ T cells sorted from blood. This receptor was taken from a man aged 18 to 30 in good health. The chain couples TRBV28 to TRBJ2-7; 10 bases are a match to TRBD1. Written as DNA, the CDR3 is TGTGCCACCCGGGGACAGGGGTCTTACGAGCAGTACTTC. Translated, it gives CATRGQGSYEQYF.